A selection of T cell receptor beta chains follows, all from one sample in a study of molecular identifiers for immune sequencing clone quantification. From the PCR reads, TCRdb called clonotypes with MiXCR, one entry per CDR3 protein. The sample comprises about 630,000 distinct CDR3 sequences, about 25% of which are singletons, and roughly 0.83% rests with the top ten. The sequenced sample was naive CD8+ T cells from blood, with Jurkat cell RNA spiked in. Every receptor here comes from a human donor in good health. Some libraries in this study had Jurkat cell RNA spiked in. CDR3s include the opening cysteine and the closing phenylalanine or tryptophan. The D gene is left open where the match is weak. Some rows have no size entry. The others give once, few or many, or a class for an expanded clone.

D gene | J gene | clone size | V gene | CDR3 DNA | CDR3 protein
NA | TRBJ2-2 | many | TRBV29-1 | TGCAGCGTCCCCCTCCCGAACACCGGGGAGCTGTTTTTT | CSVPLPNTGELFF
NA | TRBJ2-3 | NA | TRBV9 | TGTGCCAGCATCTTTGGGGCAGGGTGCGCGGGCACAGATACGCAGTATTTT | CASIFGAGCAGTDTQYF
NA | TRBJ1-6 | many | TRBV3-1 | TGTGCCAGCAGCCAAGTTGGGGTCGGCGGTTCACCCCTCCACTTT | CASSQVGVGGSPLHF
NA | TRBJ2-5 | many | TRBV27 | TGTGCCAGCAGTTCTATCTCTAGACCAAACCAAGAGACCCAGTACTTC | CASSSISRPNQETQYF
NA | TRBJ2-7 | few | TRBV5-6 | TGTGCCAGCATGGGGGGAACCTACGAGCAGTACTTC | CASMGGTYEQYF
NA | TRBJ1-1 | many | TRBV29-1 | TGCAGCGTTGATCAGGACGGCTCCACTGAAGCTTTCTTT | CSVDQDGSTEAFF
NA | TRBJ2-7 | many | TRBV30 | TGTGCCTGGCCCGTGGGGGGCCCCCACGAGCAGTACTTC | CAWPVGGPHEQYF
TRBD2 | TRBJ2-7 | few | TRBV27 | TGTGCCAGCAGTTTATTAGCGGGGCTAAACGAGCAGTACTTC | CASSLLAGLNEQYF
NA | TRBJ1-3 | NA | TRBV7-2 | TGTGCCAGCAGCTTAAGAGTCGGCACCTCCTCTGGAAACACCATATATTTT | CASSLRVGTSSGNTIYF
TRBD1 | TRBJ2-2 | many | TRBV28 | TGTGCCAGCAGCTCCACCCGGGACAGGATACCCACCGGGGAGCTGTTTTTT | CASSSTRDRIPTGELFF
NA | TRBJ2-7 | many | TRBV7-9 | TGTGCCGTACGGGACGGGGGTACCTACGAGCAGTACTTC | CAVRDGGTYEQYF